These 20 T cell receptor beta chains were all obtained from the same sample, sequenced in a study of cytomegalovirus exposure and HLA in healthy donors. The PCR employed 60 Vbeta primers together with 13 Jbeta primers. Data came from immunoSEQ multiplex PCR; TCRdb stores just in-frame clones and leaves some out. The data hold nearly 95,000 clones, with roughly two thirds observed a single time. The sequencing sample was made of PBMCs. Receptors originate from a woman in her 30s in good health and CMV-seronegative.

This chain connects TRBV27 to TRBJ1-2; D might be TRBD1 (6 bases). CDR1 is MNHEY and CDR2 is SMNVEV in the germline V gene (reference sequence). V was clipped by 2 bases and J by 10 bases, with 20 bases between them. The CDR3 runs to 15 residues. The CDR3 DNA reads TGTGCCAGCAGTTTAACCAGGGGACTACTAAGGGACTACACCTTC. This sequence encodes CASSLTRGLLRDYTF.

This CDR3 is CASSPGATNEKLFF. CDR3 DNA: TGTGCCAGCAGCCCGGGGGCAACTAATGAAAAACTGTTTTTT. The rearrangement joins TRBV28 to TRBJ1-4, with D possibly TRBD1 on 5 matching bases. CDR1 is MDHEN and CDR2 is SYDVKM in the germline V gene. Trimming took off 6 bases at V and 0 bases at J, with 8 bases between the two ends. The length of the CDR3 is 14 residues.

The V gene is TRBV20-1, the J gene TRBJ1-1, with unresolved D. Deletions cut 5 bases from V and 8 bases from J, with 12 bases between. Germline values: CDR1 DFQATT, CDR2 SNEGSKA (reference sequence). The CDR3 is 11 residues long. The CDR3 nucleotides are TGCAGTGCTCTTTATCTCTTGGAAGCTTTCTTT. Protein: CSALYLLEAFF.

V gene TRBV7-9 combines with J gene TRBJ1-6; TRBD1 matches at 7 bases. The length of the CDR3 is 12 residues. Germline V CDR1 and CDR2: SEHNR, FQNEAQ (reference sequence). Trimming removed 5 bases from V and 10 bases from J; junction bases left unmatched: 2. The CDR3 loop reads CASSRQGSPLHF. CDR3 sequence (DNA): TGTGCCAGCAGCCGACAGGGATCACCCCTCCACTTT.

V is TRBV4-3 and J is TRBJ2-5; 7 bases are a match to TRBD2. From germline, CDR1 is LGHNA and CDR2 YSLEER. Trimming removed 1 base from V and 8 bases from J; junction bases left unmatched: 10. The CDR3 sequence is 15 residues long. The CDR3 bases are TGCGCCAGCAGCCAAGTCCCGGGTGGGGGGGGAACCCAGTACTTC. Residues: CASSQVPGGGGTQYF.

The chain uses TRBV5-6 and TRBJ2-7; the D gene is possibly TRBD2 (5 bases). The CDR3 spans 14 residues. Trimming took off 1 base at V and 7 bases at J, with 15 bases between the two ends. Germline loops: CDR1 SGHDT, CDR2 YYEEEE. This CDR3 reads CASSLSFHSGEQYF. The CDR3 DNA sequence: TGTGCCAGCAGCTTGTCTTTCCACTCGGGAGAGCAGTACTTC.

The chain combines TRBV5-6 with TRBJ2-7; 9 bases are shared with TRBD1. The CDR3 loop spans 15 amino acids. In germline, CDR1 is SGHDT, CDR2 YYEEEE. V was clipped by 0 bases and J by 7 bases; unmatched bases: 8. This chain's CDR3 is CASSLDLGTGLEQYF. CDR3 sequence (DNA): TGTGCCAGCAGCTTGGACCTTGGGACAGGGCTTGAGCAGTACTTC.

This chain joins TRBV13 and TRBJ2-5, with D perhaps matching TRBD2 (6 bases). V was pared by 4 bases and J by 0 bases, with 9 bases between. The CDR3 has 14 amino acids. The V gene's germline CDR1 is PRHDT and CDR2 FYEKMQ (reference sequence). The CDR3 spells CASSYPSDQETQYF. The DNA for the CDR3 is TGTGCCAGCAGCTACCCTAGCGACCAAGAGACCCAGTACTTC.

The genes are TRBV2 and TRBJ2-3; D not resolved. The germline V gene encodes CDR1 SNHLY and CDR2 FYNNEI. The CDR3 has 14 amino acids. V was cut by 6 bases and J by 2 bases, with 12 bases left in between. CDR3 DNA sequence: TGTGCCAGCAGGCCACGTAGCCCCACAGATACGCAGTATTTT. Amino acid sequence: CASRPRSPTDTQYF.

The chain uses TRBV4-3 and TRBJ2-1; D is unclear. Trimming removed 0 bases at V and 6 bases at J, with 9 bases between. The CDR3 totals 14 residues. Germline loops: CDR1 LGHNA, CDR2 YSLEER. The CDR3 bases are TGCGCCAGCAGCCAAGATTGGAGCAGCAATGAGCAGTTCTTC. Its protein product is CASSQDWSSNEQFF.

The chain couples TRBV2 to TRBJ2-7; D is ambiguous. This CDR3 contains 12 residues. Germline V gene sequence: CDR1 SNHLY, CDR2 FYNNEI. V was clipped by 8 bases and J by 2 bases, with 10 bases between them. Written as DNA, the CDR3 is TGTGCCAGCGTGTCCGGAGCCTACGAGCAGTACTTC. It encodes CASVSGAYEQYF. The full variable domain, with the rest looked up from reference TRBV2 and TRBJ2-7, is EPEVTQTPSHQVTQMGQEVILRCVPISNHLYFYWYRQILGQKVEFLVSFYNNEISEKSEIFDDQFSVERPDGSNFTLKIRSTKLEDSAMYFCASVSGAYEQYFGPGTRLTVT.

The chain recombines TRBV4-3 with TRBJ2-7, with TRBD2 matching 11 bases. V lost 1 base to trimming and J lost 4 bases; unmatched junction nucleotides: 6. Looked up from germline, CDR1 is LGHNA and CDR2 is YSLEER. The CDR3 totals 16 residues. The CDR3 region has the DNA TGCGCCAGCAGCCAAGCTCTAGCGGGAGGAGGGTACGAGCAGTACTTC. It encodes CASSQALAGGGYEQYF.

This chain links TRBV2 with TRBJ1-2, with D hard to call. Trimming removed 2 bases from V and 6 bases from J, with 7 bases in between. CDR1 SNHLY and CDR2 FYNNEI come from the germline V gene. The CDR3 contains 12 residues. CDR3 amino acids: CASSEWRDGYTF. As DNA, the CDR3 is TGTGCCAGCAGTGAATGGAGGGATGGCTACACCTTC.

This clone has just a few counts. The chain employs TRBV5-1 and TRBJ1-1; no definite D call. CDR1 and CDR2 (germline): SGHRS, YFSETQ. The CDR3 consists of 15 residues. Trimming pared 4 bases from V and 7 bases from J, leaving 20 bases between. Here the CDR3 reads CASSPAAVAGREAFF. The CDR3 region has the DNA TGCGCCAGCAGCCCCGCTGCCGTGGCAGGCCGTGAAGCTTTCTTT.

The chain recombines TRBV5-1 with TRBJ2-2, with TRBD1 identical over 9 bases. V lost 1 base to trimming and J lost 3 bases; unmatched junction nucleotides: 1. The CDR3 is 15 amino acids. Germline CDR1 and CDR2: SGHRS and YFSETQ. The CDR3 sequence is CASSLTGGHTGELFF. CDR3 sequence (DNA): TGCGCCAGCAGCTTGACAGGGGGCCACACCGGGGAGCTGTTTTTT.

This clone was detected a few times. The V call is TRBV7-2, the J call TRBJ2-3, with TRBD2 matching 10 bases. Germline CDR1 is SGHTA and CDR2 is FQGNSA. The CDR3 consists of 17 residues. With 1 base clipped from V and 5 bases from J, the junction kept 9 bases outside the gene matches. The CDR3 DNA reads TGTGCCAGCAGCTTAGGGGCTAGCGGGAGTCTAGGAGATACGCAGTATTTT. This sequence encodes CASSLGASGSLGDTQYF.

The chain recombines TRBV10-3 with TRBJ2-7, with 8 bases aligning to TRBD2. There are 13 residues in the CDR3. CDR1 and CDR2 from the germline V gene are ENHRY and SYGVKD. With 6 bases clipped from V and 6 bases from J, the junction kept 7 bases outside the gene matches. In nucleotides, the CDR3 is TGTGCCATCAGGGGGGGACTAGTCTCCGAGCAGTACTTC. Protein sequence: CAIRGGLVSEQYF.

This clone showed up just a few times. The chain has TRBV4-1 and TRBJ1-2; D may be TRBD1 (5 bases). Germline V gene sequence: CDR1 MGHRA, CDR2 YSYEKL. Trimming cost V 0 bases and J 2 bases, with 13 bases left between them. The CDR3 covers 16 residues. The chain's CDR3 is CASSQDGGSRNYGYTF. Here the CDR3 DNA reads TGCGCCAGCAGCCAAGATGGGGGGTCGAGGAACTATGGCTACACCTTC.

The chain employs TRBV10-3 and TRBJ2-7; 14 bases map to TRBD2. The CDR3 is made up of 15 amino acids. Germline assignment: CDR1 ENHRY and CDR2 SYGVKD. Unmatched junction bases numbered 8, after V lost 6 bases and J lost 7 bases. DNA of the CDR3: TGTGCCATCAGCGAGGGACTAGCGGGAGAGGGGGAGCAGTACTTC. It codes for CAISEGLAGEGEQYF.

The V gene is TRBV4-3, the J gene TRBJ1-2, with D tentatively TRBD1 (6 bases). The CDR3 has 16 amino acids. V lost 0 bases, J lost 8 bases, and 19 bases lay in between. The germline gives CDR1 LGHNA, CDR2 YSLEER. The CDR3 protein is CASSQDLTGHDWGYTF. The CDR3 nucleotides read TGCGCCAGCAGCCAAGATCTGACAGGCCATGATTGGGGCTACACCTTC.